This T cell receptor (beta chain) comes out of a study of control samples from healthy donors and cancer patients. Libraries were prepared by immunoSEQ multiplex PCR; TCRdb keeps only in-frame clonotypes and omits some of them. The sample lists around 200,000 clones; 90% to 95% were seen once. The germline V and J ends were trimmed by 1 base and 1 base, with 3 bases remaining between them. The CDR3 covers 13 residues. The germline V gene encodes CDR1 PRHDT and CDR2 FYEKMQ (reference sequence). Specimen: blood. This chain joins TRBV13 and TRBJ2-3; D gene unclear. The sequence came from a man aged 50 to 59 in good health. CDR3 amino acids: CASSLAGTDTQYF. CDR3 nucleotides: TGTGCCAGCAGCTTAGCGGGCACAGATACGCAGTATTTT.